This is a list of T cell receptor beta chains from one sample in a study of CD8 T cells in Susac syndrome. TCRdb called the immunoSEQ multiplex PCR reads again in MiXCR, with one record for every CDR3 protein. The profile shows 70,000 to 100,000 distinct CDR3 sequences, approximately 96% of them singletons. Sample: CD8+ T cells from PBMCs. Source of these receptors: a human donor with Susac syndrome. CDR3s include the opening cysteine and the closing phenylalanine or tryptophan. D genes are given only for firm matches. The size field is filled for only some rows; it gives once, few, many or a size class.

j_call clone_size v_call d_call cdr3_nt cdr3_aa
TRBJ2-5 few TRBV5-1 TRBD1 TGCGCCAGCAGCCAGGGGGCTGGGGAGACCCAGTACTTC CASSQGAGETQYF
TRBJ1-2 NA TRBV7-3 NA TGTGCCAGCAGCGTTGGGAGGCAAGATAGCTACACCTTC CASSVGRQDSYTF
TRBJ2-7 NA TRBV4-3 TRBD1 TGCGCCAGCAGCCAAGCGACAGGGGGCCCTTACGAGCAGTACTTC CASSQATGGPYEQYF
TRBJ2-7 NA TRBV20-1 NA TGCAGTGCTAATCTAAGGGGGGGTACCTACGAGCAGTACTTC CSANLRGGTYEQYF
TRBJ2-7 NA TRBV28 NA TGTGCCAGCCAGGGGGGGGTTTACGAGCAGTACTTC CASQGGVYEQYF
TRBJ1-6 NA TRBV20-1 TRBD1 TGCAGTGCTAGAGTTCGTGGGACAGGGGACTCACCCCTCCACTTT CSARVRGTGDSPLHF
TRBJ2-5 NA TRBV12-3/TRBV12-4 NA TGTGCCAGCAGTCCGCAGGGGATCCAAGAGACCCAGTACTTC CASSPQGIQETQYF
TRBJ2-3 NA TRBV6-5 NA TGTGCCAGCAGTTACTCACCTCAGAATACAGATACGCAGTATTTT CASSYSPQNTDTQYF
TRBJ1-3 NA TRBV18 NA TGTGCCAGCTCACCTATGGGAAACACCATATATTTT CASSPMGNTIYF
TRBJ1-2 NA TRBV28 NA TGTGCCAGCAGCCCGCCCAGCTATGGCTACACCTTC CASSPPSYGYTF
TRBJ1-1 NA TRBV30 TRBD1 TGTGCCTGGAGTGCGGGACAGCTTGAAGCTTTCTTT CAWSAGQLEAFF
TRBJ2-3 NA TRBV11-2 NA TGTGCCAGCAGCTTAATTCGGACTACCACGCAGTATTTT CASSLIRTTTQYF
TRBJ2-1 NA TRBV2 TRBD2 TGTGCCAGCAGTCCCAGCGGGGGGGGATACAATGAGCAGTTCTTC CASSPSGGGYNEQFF
TRBJ1-6 NA TRBV5-6 NA TGTGCCAGCAGCTTTGGGATTTTGGGACCCCTCCACTTT CASSFGILGPLHF
TRBJ2-5 NA TRBV10-1 NA TGCGCCAGCAGTGAAAATTCGGGGCGGGAGACCCAGTACTTC CASSENSGRETQYF
TRBJ1-2 NA TRBV5-6 TRBD1 TGTGCCAGCAGCTTGGTGACAGGGGGCTACACCTTC CASSLVTGGYTF
TRBJ2-1 NA TRBV10-3 TRBD1 TGTGCCATCAGTGAGAGACAGGGGCACAATGAGCAGTTCTTC CAISERQGHNEQFF
TRBJ2-7 NA TRBV27 NA TGTGCCAGCAGTGCCCGGCTTGAGGGGCTCGAGCAGTACTTC CASSARLEGLEQYF
TRBJ1-3 NA TRBV5-1 NA TGCGCCAGCAGCTTGGAAGGTCGGGTACTCTCTGGAAACACCATATATTTT CASSLEGRVLSGNTIYF
TRBJ1-5 NA TRBV20-1 NA TGCAGTGCTAGATCCGGAGGGGGTAGCAATCAGCCCCAGCATTTT CSARSGGGSNQPQHF
TRBJ1-2 once TRBV19 TRBD1 TGTGCCAGTAGTATGGACAGGCTGACCAACTATGGCTACACCTTC CASSMDRLTNYGYTF
TRBJ1-6 NA TRBV27 NA TGTGCCAGCAGTCCAACCGGGGCTCCTTATAATTCACCCCTCCACTTT CASSPTGAPYNSPLHF
TRBJ1-5 NA TRBV28 NA TGTGCCAGCATGACGGGACGAATCCCCTATAGCAATCAGCCCCAGCATTTT CASMTGRIPYSNQPQHF
TRBJ2-5 NA TRBV9 TRBD1 TGTGCCAGCAGCGCCGGGACAGGAGGAGAGACCCAGTACTTC CASSAGTGGETQYF
TRBJ1-2 NA TRBV9 NA TGTGCCAGCACGTCCGCCTCTAACTATGGCTACACCTTC CASTSASNYGYTF
TRBJ2-5 NA TRBV29-1 NA TGCAGCGCTCATCCAGGGGCAGAGACCCAGTACTTC CSAHPGAETQYF